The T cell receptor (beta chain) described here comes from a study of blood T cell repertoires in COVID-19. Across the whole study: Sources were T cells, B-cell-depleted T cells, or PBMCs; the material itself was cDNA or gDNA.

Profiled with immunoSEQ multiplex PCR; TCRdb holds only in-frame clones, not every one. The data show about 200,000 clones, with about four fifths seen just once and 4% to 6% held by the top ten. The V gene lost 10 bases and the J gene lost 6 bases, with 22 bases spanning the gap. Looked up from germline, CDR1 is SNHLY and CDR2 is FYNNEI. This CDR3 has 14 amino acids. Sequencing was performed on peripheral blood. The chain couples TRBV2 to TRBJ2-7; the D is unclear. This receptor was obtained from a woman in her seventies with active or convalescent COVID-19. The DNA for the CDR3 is TGTGCCACCGAGGAACCGGAGTTGTTGGGCGAGCAGTACTTC. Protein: CATEEPELLGEQYF. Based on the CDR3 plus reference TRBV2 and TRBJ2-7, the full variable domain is EPEVTQTPSHQVTQMGQEVILRCVPISNHLYFYWYRQILGQKVEFLVSFYNNEISEKSEIFDDQFSVERPDGSNFTLKIRSTKLEDSAMYFCATEEPELLGEQYFGPGTRLTVT.